The 26 T cell receptor beta chains presented below share a single source sample, sequenced in a study of blood T cell repertoires in COVID-19. Using immunoSEQ multiplex PCR, the repertoire was profiled, and TCRdb retains in-frame clones only, with some absent. The data show tens of thousands of clones, roughly 74% seen once. The sequencing input was peripheral blood. These receptors originate from a man older than 75 with acute or convalescent COVID-19.

In this sample, this clone turned up once. The chain employs TRBV4-1 and TRBJ1-2, with TRBD1 identical over 7 bases. The V gene end was trimmed by 3 bases and the J gene end by 2 bases; junction bases not matched to a gene: 9. Germline CDR1 is MGHRA and CDR2 is YSYEKL. This CDR3 spans 16 amino acids. The CDR3 is CASSQQASTGNYGYTF. CDR3 bases: TGCGCCAGCAGCCAGCAGGCCTCGACAGGGAACTATGGCTACACCTTC.

This rearrangement joins TRBV5-5 to TRBJ1-1, with 9 bases matching TRBD1. This CDR3 contains 16 residues. V lost 5 bases, J lost 9 bases, and 17 bases stayed unmatched. Germline V lookup: CDR1 SGHKS, CDR2 YYEKEE (reference sequence). DNA for the CDR3: TGTGCCAGCAGTTTGTCACAGGGGGCGATGAACCCTCAAGCTTTCTTT. It is translated as CASSLSQGAMNPQAFF.

V usage is TRBV11-2 and J usage is TRBJ2-1; 12 bases map to TRBD2. The V segment lost 1 base and the J segment 9 bases; nucleotides outside the gene matches: 4. CDR1 and CDR2 (germline): SGHAT, FQNNGV. The CDR3 has 15 amino acids. As DNA, the CDR3 is TGTGCCAGCAGCTTAGCGGCTAGCGGGAGGGGTGAGCAGTTCTTC. This encodes CASSLAASGRGEQFF.

The CDR3 spells CASSVASEETQYF. CDR3 coding DNA: TGTGCCAGCAGTGTTGCAAGCGAAGAGACCCAGTACTTC. This sequence joins TRBV2 and TRBJ2-5; D not certain. Germline lookup yields CDR1 SNHLY and CDR2 FYNNEI. The V end was cut by 4 bases, the J end by 3 bases, with 9 bases between. CDR3 size: 13 residues. Full variable domain (rest looked up from reference TRBV2 and TRBJ2-5): EPEVTQTPSHQVTQMGQEVILRCVPISNHLYFYWYRQILGQKVEFLVSFYNNEISEKSEIFDDQFSVERPDGSNFTLKIRSTKLEDSAMYFCASSVASEETQYFGPGTRLLVL.

The chain couples TRBV28 to TRBJ2-3; D is ambiguous. Trimming cost V 5 bases and J 5 bases, with 11 bases left between them. Germline CDR1 MDHEN, CDR2 SYDVKM. There are 13 residues in the CDR3. Here the CDR3 DNA reads TGTGCCAGCAGTCCCGCAGTTATAGATACGCAGTATTTT. This codes for CASSPAVIDTQYF.

The CDR3 reads CASSKWTGRSTPLHF. The CDR3 DNA follows: TGTGCCAGCAGTAAATGGACAGGACGCTCGACACCCCTCCACTTT. The chain joins TRBV5-7 to TRBJ1-6, with 7 bases that match TRBD1. Being an ORF, TRBV5-7 has a function that is uncertain. V shed 5 bases, J shed 11 bases, and the junction held 13 bases outside the gene matches. The CDR3 consists of 15 residues.

The rearrangement joins TRBV7-9 to TRBJ2-2; D may be TRBD2 (7 bases). V was shortened by 1 base and J by 6 bases, with 21 bases between the two germline ends. Germline V gene sequence: CDR1 SEHNR, CDR2 FQNEAQ (reference sequence). The CDR3 length is 18 residues. The CDR3 DNA reads TGTGCCAGCAGCTTAGTCGGGATCCCGAGGGGGGGGCCCGGGGAGCTGTTTTTT. As protein: CASSLVGIPRGGPGELFF.

There are many counts of this clone. Distinct nucleotide sequences in the sample also encode this CDR3. This chain connects TRBV9 to TRBJ2-7; TRBD1 matches 7 bases. This CDR3 has 13 amino acids. J gave up 2 bases and V 3 bases, and 2 bases lay outside the gene matches. Per the germline V gene, CDR1 is SGDLS and CDR2 is YYNGEE. Here the CDR3 DNA reads TGTGCCAGCAGCGGACAGGGAGCCTACGAGCAGTACTTC. The encoded protein is CASSGQGAYEQYF.

This clone has a handful of counts. V and J are TRBV10-3 and TRBJ1-1; D gene uncertain. Germline values: CDR1 ENHRY, CDR2 SYGVKD. The length of the CDR3 is 15 residues. Deletions cut 2 bases from V and 4 bases from J, with 14 bases between. CDR3 sequence reads: CAISEPMSPGTEAFF. The CDR3 DNA reads as TGTGCCATCAGTGAGCCGATGTCGCCAGGCACTGAAGCTTTCTTT.

This clone was detected ten times or more. The J gene is TRBJ2-2, the V gene TRBV9; no definite D call. The CDR3 loop spans 14 amino acids. The V end lost 4 bases, the J end lost 0 bases, and 7 bases lay between the germline ends. Germline V CDR1 and CDR2: SGDLS, YYNGEE. In nucleotides, the CDR3 is TGTGCCAGCAGCATACAGCCGAACACCGGGGAGCTGTTTTTT. It yields the protein CASSIQPNTGELFF.

The V and J genes are TRBV10-2 and TRBJ2-5; possibly TRBD2 for D (6 bases). The V gene's germline CDR1 is WSHSY and CDR2 SAAADI. Trimming left V 4 bases short and J 5 bases short, with 11 bases between. This CDR3 spans 13 amino acids. CDR3 amino acids: CASSATSLETQYF. CDR3 nucleotides: TGCGCCAGCAGTGCGACTAGTTTGGAGACCCAGTACTTC.

The chain combines TRBV2 with TRBJ1-3; a possible D gene is TRBD1 (6 bases). V shed 7 bases and J shed 3 bases, with 13 bases lying between them. CDR3 length: 14 residues. CDR1 is SNHLY and CDR2 is FYNNEI in the germline V gene. The CDR3 spells CASNRELGGNTIYF. The CDR3 DNA follows: TGTGCCAGCAACAGGGAGTTGGGTGGAAACACCATATATTTT.

The rearrangement joins TRBV2 to TRBJ1-1; unclear D gene. The CDR3 runs to 16 residues. Looked up from germline, CDR1 is SNHLY and CDR2 is FYNNEI. V lost 4 bases and J 4 bases, leaving 19 bases between the germline ends. The CDR3 bases are TGTGCCAGCAGTGCACAGAAGGACTTCGTCGGCACTGAAGCTTTCTTT. Protein: CASSAQKDFVGTEAFF.

This chain joins TRBV5-4 and TRBJ2-5, with D perhaps TRBD2 (6 bases). V was shortened by 0 bases and J by 2 bases, with 14 bases between the two germline ends. The CDR3 extends over 16 amino acids. Germline assignment: CDR1 SGHNT and CDR2 YYREEE (reference sequence). The CDR3 is CASSLGAPGRQETQYF. In nucleotides, the CDR3 is TGTGCCAGCAGCTTGGGAGCGCCCGGGAGACAAGAGACCCAGTACTTC.

The J gene is TRBJ2-5, the V gene TRBV7-9; no definite D call. Germline V lookup: CDR1 SEHNR, CDR2 FQNEAQ (reference sequence). V lost 5 bases to trimming and J lost 5 bases, with 15 bases between them. The CDR3 is made up of 14 amino acids. CDR3 loop: CASSRRGIGETQYF. As DNA, the CDR3 is TGTGCCAGCAGCCGTCGCGGCATCGGGGAGACCCAGTACTTC.

The V gene is TRBV10-3, the J gene TRBJ2-1; a weak D match, TRBD2 (6 bases). Trimming shortened V by 0 bases and J by 13 bases, and 10 bases separated the two germline ends. This CDR3 contains 12 residues. The germline V gene encodes CDR1 ENHRY and CDR2 SYGVKD. The CDR3, as DNA: TGTGCCATCAGTGAGTCAACGGGAGCCCAGTTCTTC. Its translation: CAISESTGAQFF.

The chain has TRBV6-2 or TRBV6-3 and TRBJ2-5; D gene ambiguous. This CDR3 has 16 residues. Trimming took 0 bases from V and 1 from J, leaving 12 bases between them. Germline V lookup: CDR1 MNHEY, CDR2 SVGEGT. CDR3 in amino acids: CASSYSRTERQETQYF. In nucleotides, the CDR3 is TGTGCCAGCAGTTACTCCAGAACCGAGCGCCAAGAGACCCAGTACTTC.

This chain uses TRBV5-4 with TRBJ2-1, with no clear D. Deletions cut 0 bases from V and 6 bases from J, with 16 bases between. There are 16 residues in the CDR3. CDR1 and CDR2 from the germline V gene are SGHNT and YYREEE (reference sequence). CDR3 protein: CASSLAAQAKINEQFF. The DNA for the CDR3 is TGTGCCAGCAGCTTGGCCGCGCAGGCGAAGATCAATGAGCAGTTCTTC.

The V and J genes are TRBV11-1 and TRBJ2-2, with TRBD2 as a possible D gene (7 bases). The CDR3 is made up of 15 amino acids. CDR1 and CDR2 (germline): SGHAT, FQDESV (reference sequence). V was clipped by 6 bases and J by 5 bases, with 16 bases between them. The CDR3 loop reads CASSPQGGGTGELFF. The DNA for the CDR3 is TGTGCCAGCAGTCCCCAAGGGGGGGGTACCGGGGAGCTGTTTTTT.

J is TRBJ1-1 and V is TRBV2; unclear D gene. V shed 6 bases and J shed 3 bases, with 5 bases lying between them. This CDR3 spans 11 amino acids. Germline V gives CDR1 SNHLY, CDR2 FYNNEI. The CDR3 coding sequence is TGTGCCAGCAGCGAGGACACTGAAGCTTTCTTT. This sequence encodes CASSEDTEAFF.

V is TRBV3-1 (or the pseudogene TRBV3-2) and J is TRBJ2-7; D may be TRBD2 (5 bases). The CDR3 is 16 amino acids. The V end lost 0 bases, the J end lost 0 bases, and 12 bases lay between the germline ends. Germline CDR1 reads LGHDT; CDR2 reads YNNKEL (reference sequence). CDR3 in amino acids: CASSQDGRASSYEQYF. The CDR3 region has the DNA TGTGCCAGCAGCCAAGATGGGAGAGCAAGCTCCTACGAGCAGTACTTC.

The sample holds a few counts of this clone. The CDR3 nucleotides read TGCAGCGCTCGCGGGAGGAGGAATGAGCAGTTCTTC. It yields the protein CSARGRRNEQFF. The chain has TRBV29-1 and TRBJ2-1; the match to TRBD2 covers 8 bases. In germline, CDR1 is SQVTM, CDR2 ANQGSEA. This CDR3 has 12 residues. J lost 7 bases, V lost 7 bases, and 6 bases had no gene match.

This rearrangement joins TRBV6-5 to TRBJ1-6; the D gene is possibly TRBD1 (5 bases). This CDR3 comprises 15 residues. Germline V gene lookup returns CDR1 MNHEY and CDR2 SVGAGI. Trimming took 0 bases from V and 7 from J, leaving 10 bases between them. CDR3 DNA sequence: TGTGCCAGCAGTTACTCGACAGTCACGAATTCACCCCTCCACTTT. Translation gives CASSYSTVTNSPLHF.

V and J are TRBV9 and TRBJ2-5; TRBD1 matches at 7 bases. The CDR3 runs 14 residues. Germline V lookup: CDR1 SGDLS, CDR2 YYNGEE. After removal of 4 bases from V and 5 bases from J, the junction contained 8 bases not matched to a gene. Here the CDR3 DNA reads TGTGCCAGCAGCAAGGGACAGCGGAAGGAGACCCAGTACTTC. Amino acid sequence: CASSKGQRKETQYF.

The chain combines TRBV28 with TRBJ1-1; D is unclear. CDR1 is MDHEN and CDR2 is SYDVKM in the germline V gene. V lost 1 base and J 1 base, leaving 10 bases between the germline ends. CDR3 size: 15 residues. The CDR3 here is CASSLYWRANTEAFF. Written as DNA, the CDR3 is TGTGCCAGCAGTTTATATTGGCGGGCGAACACTGAAGCTTTCTTT.

V gene TRBV30 combines with J gene TRBJ2-2, with 7 bases that match TRBD2. V lost 6 bases and J lost 0; bases outside the gene matches: 7. The CDR3 length is 15 residues. CDR1 is GTSNPN, CDR2 SVGIG, per germline (reference sequence). Here the CDR3 reads CACRGVAANTGELFF. In DNA form, the CDR3 reads TGTGCCTGTCGGGGGGTAGCGGCGAACACCGGGGAGCTGTTTTTT.